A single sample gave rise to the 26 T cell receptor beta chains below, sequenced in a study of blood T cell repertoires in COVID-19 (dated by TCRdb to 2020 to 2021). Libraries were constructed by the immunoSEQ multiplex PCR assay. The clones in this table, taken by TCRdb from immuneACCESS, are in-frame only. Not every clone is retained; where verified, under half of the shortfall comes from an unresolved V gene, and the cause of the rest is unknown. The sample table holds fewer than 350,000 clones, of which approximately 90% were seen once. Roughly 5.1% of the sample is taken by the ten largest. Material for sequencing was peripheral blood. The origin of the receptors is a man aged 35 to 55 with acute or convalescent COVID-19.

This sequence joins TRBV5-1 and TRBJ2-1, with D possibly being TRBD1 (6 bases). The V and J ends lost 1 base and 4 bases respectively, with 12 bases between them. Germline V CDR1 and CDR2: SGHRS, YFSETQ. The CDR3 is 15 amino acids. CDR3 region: CASSLLGAVYNEQFF. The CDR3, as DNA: TGCGCCAGCAGCTTGCTGGGGGCAGTGTACAATGAGCAGTTCTTC.

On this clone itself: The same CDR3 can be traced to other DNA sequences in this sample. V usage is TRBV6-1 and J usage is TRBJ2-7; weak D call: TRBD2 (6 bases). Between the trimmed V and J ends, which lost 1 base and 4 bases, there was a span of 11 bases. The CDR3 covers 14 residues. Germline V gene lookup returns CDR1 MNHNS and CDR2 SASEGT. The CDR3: CASSEVGGLYEQYF. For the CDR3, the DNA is TGTGCCAGCAGTGAAGTTGGAGGGTTGTACGAGCAGTACTTC.

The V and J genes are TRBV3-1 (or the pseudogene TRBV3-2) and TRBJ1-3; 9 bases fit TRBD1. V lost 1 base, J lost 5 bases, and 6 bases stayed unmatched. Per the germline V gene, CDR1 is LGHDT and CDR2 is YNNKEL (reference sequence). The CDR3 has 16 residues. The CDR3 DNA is TGTGCCAGCAGCCAAGTATACAGGGGGCTGAGAAACACCATATATTTT. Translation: CASSQVYRGLRNTIYF.

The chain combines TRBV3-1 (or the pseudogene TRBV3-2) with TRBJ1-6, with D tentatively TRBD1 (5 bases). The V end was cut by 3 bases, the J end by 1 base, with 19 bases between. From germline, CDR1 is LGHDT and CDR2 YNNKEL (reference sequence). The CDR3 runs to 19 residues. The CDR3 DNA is TGTGCCAGCAGCCACCTCGGTCGGGGCGGGAGGTCCTATAATTCACCCCTCCACTTT. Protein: CASSHLGRGGRSYNSPLHF.

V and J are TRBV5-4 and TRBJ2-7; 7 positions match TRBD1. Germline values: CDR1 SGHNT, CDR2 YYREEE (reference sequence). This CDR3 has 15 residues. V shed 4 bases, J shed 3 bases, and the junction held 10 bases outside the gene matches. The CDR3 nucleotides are TGTGCCAGCAGCCCTTCGACAGGGATGGGCTACGAGCAGTACTTC. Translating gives CASSPSTGMGYEQYF.

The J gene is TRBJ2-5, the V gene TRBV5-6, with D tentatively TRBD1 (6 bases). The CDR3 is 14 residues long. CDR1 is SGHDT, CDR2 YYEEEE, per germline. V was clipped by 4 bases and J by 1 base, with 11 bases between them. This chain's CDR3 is CASSTRQVQETQYF. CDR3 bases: TGTGCCAGCAGCACCCGACAGGTCCAAGAGACCCAGTACTTC. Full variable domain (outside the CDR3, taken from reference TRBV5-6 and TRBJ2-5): DAGVTQSPTHLIKTRGQQVTLRCSPKSGHDTVSWYQQALGQGPQFIFQYYEEEERQRGNFPDRFSGHQFPNYSSELNVNALLLGDSALYLCASSTRQVQETQYFGPGTRLLVL.

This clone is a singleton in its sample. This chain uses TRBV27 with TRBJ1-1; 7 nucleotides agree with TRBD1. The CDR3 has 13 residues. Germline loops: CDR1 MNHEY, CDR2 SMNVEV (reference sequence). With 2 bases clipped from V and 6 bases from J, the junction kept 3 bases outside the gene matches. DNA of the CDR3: TGTGCCAGCAGTTTAGCGAGGGGGCCTGAAGCTTTCTTT. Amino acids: CASSLARGPEAFF.

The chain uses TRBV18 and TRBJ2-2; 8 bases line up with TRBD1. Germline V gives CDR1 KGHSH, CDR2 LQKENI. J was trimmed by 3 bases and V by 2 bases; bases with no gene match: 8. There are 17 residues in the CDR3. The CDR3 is CASSPSQGAMDTGELFF. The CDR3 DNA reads TGTGCCAGCTCACCAAGCCAGGGGGCCATGGACACCGGGGAGCTGTTTTTT.

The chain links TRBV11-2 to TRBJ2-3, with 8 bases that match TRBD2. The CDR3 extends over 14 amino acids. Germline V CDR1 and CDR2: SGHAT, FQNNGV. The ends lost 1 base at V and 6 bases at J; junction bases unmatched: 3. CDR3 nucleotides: TGTGCCAGCAGCTTAGTCACGGGGGGGGATACGCAGTATTTT. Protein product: CASSLVTGGDTQYF.

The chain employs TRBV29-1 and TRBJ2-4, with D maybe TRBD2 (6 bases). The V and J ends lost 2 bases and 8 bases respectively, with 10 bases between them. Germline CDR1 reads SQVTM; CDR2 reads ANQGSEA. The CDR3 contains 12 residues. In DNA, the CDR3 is TGCAGCGTTGAAACAGGAGGGGACATTCAGTACTTC. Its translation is CSVETGGDIQYF. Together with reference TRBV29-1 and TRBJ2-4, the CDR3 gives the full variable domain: SAVISQKPSRDICQRGTSLTIQCQVDSQVTMMFWYRQQPGQSLTLIATANQGSEATYESGFVIDKFPISRPNLTFSTLTVSNMSPEDSSIYLCSVETGGDIQYFGAGTRLSVL.

Here the CDR3 reads CASSARGSYEQYF. The CDR3, as DNA: TGTGCCAGCAGCGCCCGGGGGTCTTACGAGCAGTACTTC. The chain combines TRBV21-1 with TRBJ2-7; TRBD2 is the table's D call and was not checked against the DNA. TRBV21-1 is marked as a pseudogene. The CDR3 is 13 residues long.

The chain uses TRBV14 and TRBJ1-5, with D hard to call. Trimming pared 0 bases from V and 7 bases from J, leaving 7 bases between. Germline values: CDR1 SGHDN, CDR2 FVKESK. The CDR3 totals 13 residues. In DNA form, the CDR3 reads TGTGCCAGCAGCCAAGATTCGGGGCAGCCCCAGCATTTT. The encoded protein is CASSQDSGQPQHF.

CDR3 sequence (DNA): TGTGCCAGCAGCTTGAGAGGGTTCGACGAGCAGTACTTC. Translation: CASSLRGFDEQYF. The chain recombines TRBV11-2 with TRBJ2-7, with D maybe TRBD2 (5 bases). This CDR3 has 13 residues. CDR1 is SGHAT and CDR2 is FQNNGV in the germline V gene. V was clipped by 3 bases and J by 5 bases, with 11 bases between them.

The CDR3 DNA is TGTGCCATCAGTGAATTTCTAGCGGACGGGGCAGATACGCAGTATTTT. It specifies CAISEFLADGADTQYF. This chain connects TRBV10-3 to TRBJ2-3; 7 bases line up with TRBD2. J was trimmed by 4 bases and V by 3 bases; bases with no gene match: 10. The CDR3 extends over 16 amino acids. In germline, CDR1 is ENHRY, CDR2 SYGVKD.

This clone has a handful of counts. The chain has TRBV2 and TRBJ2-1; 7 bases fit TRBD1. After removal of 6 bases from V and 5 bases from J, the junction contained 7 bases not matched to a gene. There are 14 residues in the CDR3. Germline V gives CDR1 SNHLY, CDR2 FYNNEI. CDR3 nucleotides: TGTGCCAGCAGGTACAGGGGCCTTAACAATGAGCAGTTCTTC. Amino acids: CASRYRGLNNEQFF.

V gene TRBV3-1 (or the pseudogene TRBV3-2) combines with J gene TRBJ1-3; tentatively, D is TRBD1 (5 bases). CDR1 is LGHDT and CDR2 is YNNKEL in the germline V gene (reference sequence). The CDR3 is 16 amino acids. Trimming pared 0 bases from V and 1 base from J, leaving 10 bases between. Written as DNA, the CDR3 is TGTGCCAGCAGCCAAGATAGGGGCCCTTCTGGAAACACCATATATTTT. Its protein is CASSQDRGPSGNTIYF.

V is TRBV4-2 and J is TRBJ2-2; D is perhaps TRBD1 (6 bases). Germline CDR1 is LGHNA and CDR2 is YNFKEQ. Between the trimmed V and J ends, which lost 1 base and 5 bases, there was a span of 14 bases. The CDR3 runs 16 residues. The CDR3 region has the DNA TGTGCCAGCAGCCAAGGGATTACAGGGTGGACCGGGGAGCTGTTTTTT. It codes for CASSQGITGWTGELFF.

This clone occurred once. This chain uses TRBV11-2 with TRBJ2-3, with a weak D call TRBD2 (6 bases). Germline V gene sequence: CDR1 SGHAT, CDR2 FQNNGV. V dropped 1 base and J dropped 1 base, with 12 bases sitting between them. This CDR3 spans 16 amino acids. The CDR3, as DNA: TGTGCCAGCAGCTTAGCGGGGCGGGGTGGCACAGATACGCAGTATTTT. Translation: CASSLAGRGGTDTQYF.

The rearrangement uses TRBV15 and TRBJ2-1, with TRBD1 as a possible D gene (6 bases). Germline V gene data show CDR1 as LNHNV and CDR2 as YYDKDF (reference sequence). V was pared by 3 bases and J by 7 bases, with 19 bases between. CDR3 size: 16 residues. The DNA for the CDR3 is TGTGCCACCAGCAGCGAAGAACAGGGTACGTGGAATGAGCAGTTCTTC. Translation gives CATSSEEQGTWNEQFF.

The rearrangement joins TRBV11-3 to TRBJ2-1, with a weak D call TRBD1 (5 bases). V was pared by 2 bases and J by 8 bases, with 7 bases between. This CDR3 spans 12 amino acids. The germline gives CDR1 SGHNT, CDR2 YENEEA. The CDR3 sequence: CASSLRGDEQFF. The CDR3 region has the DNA TGTGCCAGCAGCTTAAGGGGCGATGAGCAGTTCTTC.

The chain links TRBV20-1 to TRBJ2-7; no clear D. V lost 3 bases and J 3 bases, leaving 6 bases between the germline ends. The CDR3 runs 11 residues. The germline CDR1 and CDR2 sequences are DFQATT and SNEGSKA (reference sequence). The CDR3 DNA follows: TGCAGTGCTAGTCCCTTCTACGAGCAGTACTTC. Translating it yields CSASPFYEQYF.

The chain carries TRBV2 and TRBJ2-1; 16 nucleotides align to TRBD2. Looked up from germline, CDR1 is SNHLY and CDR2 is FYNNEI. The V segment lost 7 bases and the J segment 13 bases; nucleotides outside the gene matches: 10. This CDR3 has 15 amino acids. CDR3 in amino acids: CASTPTGTSGGGQFF. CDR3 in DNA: TGTGCCAGCACCCCGACCGGGACTAGCGGGGGGGGTCAGTTCTTC.

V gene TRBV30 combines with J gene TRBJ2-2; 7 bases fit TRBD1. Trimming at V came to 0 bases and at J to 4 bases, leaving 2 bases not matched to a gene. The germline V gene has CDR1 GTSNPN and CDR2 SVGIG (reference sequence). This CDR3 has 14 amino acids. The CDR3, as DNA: TGTGCCTGGAGTGTACACAGGGGCACCGGGGAGCTGTTTTTT. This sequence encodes CAWSVHRGTGELFF.

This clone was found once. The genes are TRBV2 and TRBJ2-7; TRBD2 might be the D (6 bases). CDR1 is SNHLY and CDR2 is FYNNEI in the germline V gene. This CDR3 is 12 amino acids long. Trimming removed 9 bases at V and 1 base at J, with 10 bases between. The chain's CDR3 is CASHRGSYEQYF. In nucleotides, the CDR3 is TGTGCCAGTCATCGGGGGTCCTACGAGCAGTACTTC.

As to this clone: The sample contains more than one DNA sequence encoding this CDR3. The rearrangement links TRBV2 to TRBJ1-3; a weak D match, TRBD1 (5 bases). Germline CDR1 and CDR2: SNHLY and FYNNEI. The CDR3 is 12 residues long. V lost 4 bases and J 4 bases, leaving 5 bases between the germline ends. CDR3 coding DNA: TGTGCCAGCAGTGGACAGGGAAACACCATATATTTT. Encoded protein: CASSGQGNTIYF.

This chain's CDR3 is CASSQPGQRASTDTQYF. The CDR3 nucleotides are TGTGCCAGCAGCCAGCCGGGACAGAGAGCTAGCACAGATACGCAGTATTTT. The chain carries TRBV3-1 (or the pseudogene TRBV3-2) and TRBJ2-3, with 7 bases identical to TRBD1. This CDR3 comprises 17 residues. The junction had 9 bases not matched to a gene; V was cut back by 3 bases and J by 0 bases. The germline V gene has CDR1 LGHDT and CDR2 YNNKEL (reference sequence).